This T cell receptor beta chain was captured in a study of control samples from healthy donors and cancer patients. The ends were cut back, 5 bases at V and 3 bases at J, with 14 bases in the middle. This CDR3 has 15 residues. The V gene's germline CDR1 is MNHEY and CDR2 SVGAGI. Assay: immunoSEQ multiplex PCR; the TCRdb copy retains only in-frame clones and omits some. The table shows around 150,000 clones, with 70% to 90% occurring only once. Specimen: blood. The clonotype originates from a man aged 25 to 45 in good health. The J gene is TRBJ1-5, the V gene TRBV6-5; D ambiguous. The CDR3, as DNA: TGTGCCAGCAGTCTAGGACCCGGCCCCAATCAGCCCCAGCATTTT. Translation gives CASSLGPGPNQPQHF.